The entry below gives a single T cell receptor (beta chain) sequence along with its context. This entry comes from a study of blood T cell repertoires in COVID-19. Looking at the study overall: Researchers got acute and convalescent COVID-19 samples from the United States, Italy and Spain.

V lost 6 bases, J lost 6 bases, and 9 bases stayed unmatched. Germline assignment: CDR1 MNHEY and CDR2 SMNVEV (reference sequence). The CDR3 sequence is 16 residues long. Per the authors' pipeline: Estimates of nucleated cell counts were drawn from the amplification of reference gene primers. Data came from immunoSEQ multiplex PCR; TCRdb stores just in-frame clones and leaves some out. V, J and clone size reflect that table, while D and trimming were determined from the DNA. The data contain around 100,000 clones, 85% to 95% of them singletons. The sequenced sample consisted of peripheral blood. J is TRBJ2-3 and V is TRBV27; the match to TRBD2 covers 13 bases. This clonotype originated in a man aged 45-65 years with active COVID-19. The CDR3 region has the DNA TGTGCCAGCAGACTTAACGGACTAGCGGGAGAGGATACGCAGTATTTT. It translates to CASRLNGLAGEDTQYF.